These 14 T cell receptor beta chains were sequenced from one sample in a study of blood T cell repertoires in COVID-19. Only in-frame clones appear in the TCRdb table, and some are missing; sequencing was by immunoSEQ multiplex PCR. The table lists 300,000 or so clones, approximately 89% of them singletons. The specimen sequenced was PBMCs or T cells enriched from blood (not recorded which). Receptors were obtained from a woman between 50 and 59 years old who had been exposed to COVID-19.

The V and J genes are TRBV5-1 and TRBJ1-3; D is possibly TRBD1 (6 bases). The CDR3 spans 14 residues. Between the trimmed V and J ends, which lost 4 bases and 4 bases, there was a span of 12 bases. The germline gives CDR1 SGHRS, CDR2 YFSETQ. CDR3 in DNA: TGCGCCAGCAGCAAAGGACAGCAGGGAAACACCATATATTTT. This sequence encodes CASSKGQQGNTIYF.

This clone appeared a few times. The J gene is TRBJ1-6, the V gene TRBV19, with unresolved D. This CDR3 spans 13 amino acids. CDR1 and CDR2 (germline): LNHDA, SQIVND (reference sequence). V was pared by 8 bases and J by 11 bases, with 16 bases between. CDR3 sequence reads: CASSILIGPPLHF. The DNA of the CDR3 is TGTGCCAGTTCTATACTCATCGGTCCACCCCTCCACTTT.

This chain joins TRBV6-5 and TRBJ1-5, with TRBD1 identical over 7 bases. J lost 4 bases, V lost 6 bases, and 6 bases had no gene match. The CDR3 runs 14 residues. In germline, CDR1 is MNHEY, CDR2 SVGAGI. This CDR3 is CASSRGDNNQPQHF. The CDR3 DNA reads as TGTGCCAGCAGCAGGGGGGACAATAATCAGCCCCAGCATTTT.

The rearrangement uses TRBV10-3 and TRBJ2-5; 10 nucleotides match TRBD1. The germline V gene encodes CDR1 ENHRY and CDR2 SYGVKD. V dropped 0 bases and J dropped 4; count of bases not matched to a gene: 2. CDR3 length: 15 residues. CDR3 nucleotide sequence: TGTGCCATCAGTGAGTCACGGACAGGGGGAGAGACCCAGTACTTC. It specifies CAISESRTGGETQYF.

This chain's CDR3 is CATSDQRGSYNEQFF. CDR3 in DNA: TGTGCCACCAGTGATCAGCGGGGGTCCTACAATGAGCAGTTCTTC. The chain carries TRBV24-1 and TRBJ2-1, with 8 bases identical to TRBD2. The germline CDR1 and CDR2 sequences are KGHDR and SFDVKD. V trimming: 3 bases; J trimming: 1 base; junction bases outside the gene matches: 1. The CDR3 loop spans 15 amino acids.

The V call is TRBV7-9, the J call TRBJ1-6; D is undetermined. CDR3 length: 14 residues. V shed 0 bases and J shed 14 bases, with 14 bases lying between them. CDR1 and CDR2 (germline): SEHNR, FQNEAQ (reference sequence). The CDR3 reads CASSLAPEALALHF. The CDR3 DNA reads as TGTGCCAGCAGCTTAGCGCCAGAGGCCCTCGCCCTCCACTTT.

The rearrangement uses TRBV6-5 and TRBJ1-6, with unresolved D. This CDR3 contains 12 residues. Germline assignment: CDR1 MNHEY and CDR2 SVGAGI. The V gene lost 6 bases and the J gene lost 13 bases, with 13 bases spanning the gap. The CDR3 nucleotides are TGTGCCAGCAGGAGTCCCTCTGGTCCCCTCCACTTT. Protein: CASRSPSGPLHF.

This clone has more than one count but fewer than ten. The chain combines TRBV3-1 (or the pseudogene TRBV3-2) with TRBJ2-3; a weak D match, TRBD1 (6 bases). The CDR3 loop spans 13 amino acids. CDR1 and CDR2 (germline): LGHDT, YNNKEL (reference sequence). The V end was cut by 4 bases, the J end by 5 bases, with 10 bases between. CDR3 sequence (DNA): TGTGCCAGCAGCCGGGGGCGGGTAGATACGCAGTATTTT. Protein product: CASSRGRVDTQYF.

V and J are TRBV18 and TRBJ1-6; 9 bases are shared with TRBD1. The J segment lost 9 bases and the V segment lost 3 bases, leaving 3 bases of the junction unmatched. The CDR3 runs 14 residues. Germline V lookup: CDR1 KGHSH, CDR2 LQKENI. This chain's CDR3 is CASSPDRGFSPLHF. The CDR3, as DNA: TGTGCCAGCTCACCGGACAGGGGTTTTTCACCCCTCCACTTT.

A word on this clone: This sample also contains other DNA sequences that code for the same CDR3. The chain links TRBV7-2 to TRBJ1-2; 9 bases align to TRBD1. Germline assignment: CDR1 SGHTA and CDR2 FQGNSA. CDR3 length: 13 amino acids. J lost 6 bases, V lost 5 bases, and 4 bases had no gene match. The CDR3 bases are TGTGCCAGCAGCCCACAGGGGGCGGATGGCTACACCTTC. It codes for CASSPQGADGYTF.

V usage is TRBV7-8 and J usage is TRBJ1-2; D may be TRBD1 (6 bases). This CDR3 region has 16 residues. CDR1 is SGHVS and CDR2 is FQNEAQ in the germline V gene. Trimming pared 1 base from V and 3 bases from J, leaving 15 bases between. The DNA of the CDR3 is TGTGCCAGCAGCTTAGGGGGCCCAGGGGCGGACTATGGCTACACCTTC. It codes for CASSLGGPGADYGYTF.

The rearrangement links TRBV5-1 to TRBJ1-4; 10 bases match TRBD1. This CDR3 has 17 amino acids. The germline gives CDR1 SGHRS, CDR2 YFSETQ. The trim removed 0 bases at V and 3 bases at J, leaving 5 bases unmatched. CDR3 bases: TGCGCCAGCAGCTTGGGGACAGGGGGAATGGCTAATGAAAAACTGTTTTTT. Residues: CASSLGTGGMANEKLFF.

The V and J genes are TRBV5-8 and TRBJ2-1; a weak D match, TRBD1 (6 bases). The CDR3 has 17 amino acids. Per the germline V gene, CDR1 is SGHTS and CDR2 is YDEGEE. Trimming shortened V by 3 bases and J by 4 bases, and 20 bases separated the two germline ends. CDR3 protein: CASSSGLRWTAYNEQFF. The CDR3 DNA follows: TGTGCCAGCAGCTCGGGCCTCCGTTGGACAGCTTACAATGAGCAGTTCTTC.

The chain recombines TRBV9 with TRBJ2-7; TRBD1 might be the D (6 bases). The germline gives CDR1 SGDLS, CDR2 YYNGEE. The V and J ends lost 0 bases and 5 bases respectively, with 15 bases between them. The CDR3 length is 15 residues. In DNA, the CDR3 is TGTGCCAGCAGCGTAGCACAGGGATGGGTCGACGAGCAGTACTTC. The encoded protein is CASSVAQGWVDEQYF.